This entry lists 25 T cell receptor beta chains sequenced from one sample in a study of T cells in localized non-small cell lung cancer. Clones were read by immunoSEQ multiplex PCR, and TCRdb kept only the in-frame ones, dropping some. The top ten clones hold 15% to 20% of a sample with roughly 38,000 clones, over 75% of them seen once. Sequencing used peripheral blood, obtained before any cancer treatment. Receptors were obtained from a male donor aged 60 or over with stage III squamous cell lung carcinoma.

The chain uses TRBV10-2 and TRBJ2-1; TRBD2 agrees at 9 bases. Germline V gene sequence: CDR1 WSHSY, CDR2 SAAADI. The CDR3 is 14 residues long. V was clipped by 6 bases and J by 9 bases; unmatched bases: 9. The CDR3: CASRERGAFAEQFF. DNA for the CDR3: TGCGCCAGCAGAGAGCGGGGGGCTTTCGCTGAGCAGTTCTTC.

This clone has more than one count but fewer than ten. The genes are TRBV6-1 and TRBJ2-1, with D perhaps TRBD2 (6 bases). Germline V CDR1 and CDR2: MNHNS, SASEGT. The CDR3 loop spans 12 amino acids. Trimming shortened V by 7 bases and J by 8 bases, and 12 bases separated the two germline ends. CDR3 loop: CASMTTRDEQFF. In DNA form, the CDR3 reads TGTGCCAGCATGACGACTAGGGATGAGCAGTTCTTC.

The CDR3 region is CASSQGWAGGNQPQHF. CDR3 sequence (DNA): TGTGCCAGCTCACAAGGATGGGCAGGGGGCAATCAGCCCCAGCATTTT. V is TRBV18 and J is TRBJ1-5; TRBD1 might be the D (6 bases). CDR3 length equals 16 residues. Trimming left V 4 bases short and J 2 bases short, with 15 bases between. From germline, CDR1 is KGHSH and CDR2 LQKENI.

The chain links TRBV7-6 to TRBJ1-5, with D hard to call. This CDR3 has 12 residues. Trimming took 11 bases from V and 5 from J, leaving 13 bases between them. Germline CDR1 reads SGHVS; CDR2 reads FNYEAQ. DNA of the CDR3: TGTGCCCCTGGAGGGCGGGATCAGCCCCAGCATTTT. This encodes CAPGGRDQPQHF. The full variable domain, completed using reference TRBV7-6 and TRBJ1-5, is GAGVSQSPRYKVTKRGQDVALRCDPISGHVSLYWYRQALGQGPEFLTYFNYEAQQDKSGLPNDRFSAERPEGSISTLTIQRTEQRDSAMYRCAPGGRDQPQHFGDGTRLSIL.

A few counts support this clone. The chain has TRBV6-5 and TRBJ1-4, with 7 bases that match TRBD1. CDR3 length: 14 amino acids. Germline V lookup: CDR1 MNHEY, CDR2 SVGAGI. The J segment lost 13 bases and the V segment lost 4 bases, leaving 12 bases of the junction unmatched. The CDR3 sequence: CASSSGQTMKRLFF. The CDR3 DNA follows: TGTGCCAGCAGTTCGGGACAGACAATGAAAAGACTGTTTTTT.

The gene calls are TRBV5-1 and TRBJ2-2; 15 nucleotides match TRBD2. The CDR3 contains 17 residues. V gave up 3 bases and J gave up 3 bases; unmatched junction bases: 3. CDR1 and CDR2 from the germline V gene are SGHRS and YFSETQ. The CDR3 DNA is TGCGCCAGCAGCTCAGGACTAGCGGGAGGGGACACCGGGGAGCTGTTTTTT. As protein: CASSSGLAGGDTGELFF.

The genes are TRBV20-1 and TRBJ2-5; D is undetermined. The CDR3 covers 11 residues. V was cut by 4 bases and J by 5 bases, with 8 bases left in between. Germline V lookup: CDR1 DFQATT, CDR2 SNEGSKA (reference sequence). The CDR3 sequence: CSAIERETQYF. Here the CDR3 DNA reads TGCAGTGCTATCGAGAGGGAGACCCAGTACTTC.

V and J are TRBV19 and TRBJ2-4; D unclear. The CDR3 is 14 amino acids. The germline gives CDR1 LNHDA, CDR2 SQIVND (reference sequence). The CDR3 DNA is TGTGCAACTCAGCAGGTTGGCTCCAAAAACATTCAGTACTTC. Protein product: CATQQVGSKNIQYF.

This rearrangement joins TRBV7-2 to TRBJ2-7; maybe TRBD2 (6 bases). Germline V CDR1 and CDR2: SGHTA, FQGNSA. Between the trimmed V and J ends, which lost 1 base and 5 bases, there was a span of 9 bases. The length of the CDR3 is 13 residues. The CDR3 is CASSLVGGNEQYF. The CDR3 DNA reads as TGTGCCAGCAGCTTAGTCGGAGGGAACGAGCAGTACTTC.

The chain joins TRBV30 to TRBJ1-5, with 7 nucleotides matching TRBD1. Germline V gene sequence: CDR1 GTSNPN, CDR2 SVGIG (reference sequence). CDR3 size: 13 residues. Here the CDR3 reads CALETGFNQPQHF. In DNA form, the CDR3 reads TGTGCGTTAGAGACAGGGTTCAATCAGCCCCAGCATTTT.

V gene TRBV28 combines with J gene TRBJ1-1, with 8 nucleotides matching TRBD1. Germline assignment: CDR1 MDHEN and CDR2 SYDVKM. V was clipped by 3 bases and J by 4 bases; unmatched bases: 7. This CDR3 is 15 amino acids long. CDR3 in amino acids: CASSFSTGEFTEAFF. CDR3 bases: TGTGCCAGCAGTTTTTCGACAGGGGAGTTCACTGAAGCTTTCTTT.

The chain recombines TRBV19 with TRBJ2-2; 11 bases line up with TRBD1. J was trimmed by 4 bases and V by 6 bases; bases with no gene match: 4. Germline V CDR1 and CDR2: LNHDA, SQIVND (reference sequence). The CDR3 runs 15 residues. CDR3 sequence: CASSQGQGGTGELFF. The CDR3 DNA reads as TGTGCCAGTAGCCAGGGACAGGGGGGCACCGGGGAGCTGTTTTTT. Full variable domain (remainder filled in from reference TRBV19 and TRBJ2-2): DGGITQSPKYLFRKEGQNVTLSCEQNLNHDAMYWYRQDPGQGLRLIYYSQIVNDFQKGDIAEGYSVSREKKESFPLTVTSAQKNPTAFYLCASSQGQGGTGELFFGEGSRLTVL.

This clone was seen only once. The rearrangement links TRBV5-6 to TRBJ2-3, with 10 bases fitting TRBD1. V was pared by 3 bases and J by 6 bases, with 7 bases of the junction left unmatched. CDR1 is SGHDT and CDR2 is YYEEEE in the germline V gene. CDR3 size: 15 residues. CDR3 bases: TGTGCCAGCAGCTCGGGGACAGGGGCTGGCGATACGCAGTATTTT. Encoded protein: CASSSGTGAGDTQYF.

This clone occurred once. CDR3 DNA: TGTGCTAGTGCTGGGGGTAGTTCACCCCTCCACTTT. Translation gives CASAGGSSPLHF. The chain has TRBV12-5 and TRBJ1-6; TRBD1 is a possible D gene (5 bases). Trimming took off 7 bases at V and 9 bases at J, with 10 bases between the two ends. Germline-derived CDR1 and CDR2 are LGHNT and FRNRAP. The CDR3 is 12 amino acids.

This clone was picked up one time. The chain couples TRBV6-1 to TRBJ1-5, with unresolved D. The CDR3 is made up of 16 amino acids. CDR1 and CDR2 (germline): MNHNS, SASEGT. The V and J ends lost 1 base and 5 bases respectively, with 15 bases between them. The chain's CDR3 is CASSEGWVSSYQPQHF. The CDR3 DNA is TGTGCCAGCAGTGAAGGTTGGGTTAGTAGTTATCAGCCCCAGCATTTT.

The CDR3 nucleotides read TGTGCCAGCAGTTTAGTGGGGTTATTGGAGACCCAGTACTTC. This sequence encodes CASSLVGLLETQYF. The V and J genes are TRBV28 and TRBJ2-5; D gene ambiguous. CDR3 length: 14 residues. CDR1 is MDHEN, CDR2 SYDVKM, per germline. V was pared by 2 bases and J by 5 bases, with 12 bases between.

This chain links TRBV9 with TRBJ2-1; 9 bases map to TRBD2. Germline CDR1 SGDLS, CDR2 YYNGEE. The CDR3 consists of 16 residues. The V gene end was trimmed by 4 bases and the J gene end by 6 bases; junction bases not matched to a gene: 11. CDR3 coding DNA: TGTGCCAGCAGCCCCACTGGCGGGAGGGCTCTCAATGAGCAGTTCTTC. It is translated as CASSPTGGRALNEQFF. The full variable domain, in which reference TRBV9 and TRBJ2-1 provide the parts outside the CDR3, is DSGVTQTPKHLITATGQRVTLRCSPRSGDLSVYWYQQSLDQGLQFLIQYYNGEERAKGNILERFSAQQFPDLHSELNLSSLELGDSALYFCASSPTGGRALNEQFFGPGTRLTVL.

CDR3 DNA sequence: TGCGCCAGCAGCCAAGACGAGAGGTCAGGGGCCAACGTCCTGACTTTC. Its translation is CASSQDERSGANVLTF. The chain has TRBV4-1 and TRBJ2-6, with D unclear. The V end was cut by 0 bases, the J end by 4 bases, with 10 bases between. Germline lookup yields CDR1 MGHRA and CDR2 YSYEKL. The CDR3 totals 16 residues.

The chain uses TRBV5-1 and TRBJ2-1, with 11 bases aligning to TRBD1. This CDR3 comprises 15 residues. The ends lost 2 bases at V and 4 bases at J; junction bases unmatched: 2. Germline CDR1 is SGHRS and CDR2 is YFSETQ. The CDR3 protein is CASSLGQGAYNEQFF. As DNA, the CDR3 is TGCGCCAGCAGCTTAGGACAGGGGGCTTACAATGAGCAGTTCTTC.

J is TRBJ2-5 and V is TRBV7-6; 8 nucleotides align to TRBD1. Germline V CDR1 and CDR2: SGHVS, FNYEAQ. The CDR3 is made up of 17 amino acids. V gave up 1 base and J gave up 4 bases; unmatched junction bases: 11. CDR3 DNA sequence: TGTGCCAGCAGCTTAGGGGCCAGGGGGCGAAAAGGAGAGACCCAGTACTTC. It translates to CASSLGARGRKGETQYF.

The genes are TRBV9 and TRBJ2-5; the D is unclear. Germline CDR1 is SGDLS and CDR2 is YYNGEE. V was clipped by 0 bases and J by 5 bases, with 11 bases between them. The CDR3 extends over 14 amino acids. CDR3 nucleotides: TGTGCCAGCAGCGTAGGTGGGGTCTGGGAGACCCAGTACTTC. It encodes CASSVGGVWETQYF.

The chain recombines TRBV5-1 with TRBJ1-1; weak D call: TRBD1 (5 bases). V was cut by 0 bases and J by 4 bases, with 10 bases left in between. This CDR3 contains 14 residues. Germline CDR1 is SGHRS and CDR2 is YFSETQ. The CDR3: CASSLEGKITEAFF. In DNA, the CDR3 is TGCGCCAGCAGCTTGGAGGGGAAGATCACTGAAGCTTTCTTT.

This chain connects TRBV5-1 to TRBJ2-3; possibly TRBD1 for D (6 bases). Trimming removed 1 base at V and 5 bases at J, with 11 bases between. CDR1 is SGHRS, CDR2 YFSETQ, per germline. The CDR3 has 14 amino acids. The CDR3 coding sequence is TGCGCCAGCAGCTTGCCAGGGGAAGTAGATACGCAGTATTTT. Its translation: CASSLPGEVDTQYF.

The chain carries TRBV30 and TRBJ1-6; D is uncertain. The CDR3 consists of 15 residues. V lost 4 bases to trimming and J lost 0 bases, with 10 bases between them. The V gene's germline CDR1 is GTSNPN and CDR2 SVGIG (reference sequence). Here the CDR3 reads CAWKLGSSYNSPLHF. CDR3 DNA sequence: TGTGCCTGGAAATTGGGGAGCTCCTATAATTCACCCCTCCACTTT.

A single count supports this clone. The V and J genes are TRBV27 and TRBJ1-5, with a tentative D call TRBD1 (5 bases). This CDR3 has 14 residues. CDR1 and CDR2 (germline): MNHEY, SMNVEV (reference sequence). Trimming removed 2 bases from V and 7 bases from J, with 12 bases in between. DNA of the CDR3: TGTGCCAGCAGTTTACGGGGCTGGGGACAGCCCCAGCATTTT. It translates to CASSLRGWGQPQHF.